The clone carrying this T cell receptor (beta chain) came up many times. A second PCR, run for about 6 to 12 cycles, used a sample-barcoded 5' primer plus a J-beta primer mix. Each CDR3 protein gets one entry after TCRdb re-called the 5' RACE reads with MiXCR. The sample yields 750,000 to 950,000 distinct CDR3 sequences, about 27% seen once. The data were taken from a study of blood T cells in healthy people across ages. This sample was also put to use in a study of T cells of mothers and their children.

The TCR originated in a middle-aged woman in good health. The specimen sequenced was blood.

CDR3 DNA: TGTGCCAGCAGTTACGAGGGGGGCCCCAGCTCCTACGAGCAGTACTTC. Protein product: CASSYEGGPSSYEQYF. The chain links TRBV6-5 to TRBJ2-7, with D possibly being TRBD1 or TRBD2 (6 bases each). Trimming removed 2 bases at V and 0 bases at J, with 14 bases between. This CDR3 region has 16 residues. The germline V gene encodes CDR1 MNHEY and CDR2 SVGAGI.